This is a list of T cell receptor beta chains from one sample in a study of regulatory T cells in long-lasting Graves disease. TCRdb ran MiXCR on the multiplex PCR reads and lists one entry per CDR3 protein. This sample has hundreds of thousands of distinct CDR3 sequences, with roughly a sixth found just once. Sequences were derived from peripheral blood mononuclear cells (PBMCs), sampled at new diagnosis, from a patient treated with antithyroid drugs. These TCRs come from a female donor with Graves disease. Each CDR3 is given without its conserved first and last residue. Each record gives: V gene, CDR3 protein.

v_gene: TRBV27
CDR3aa: ASSSSGTGVRQPQH

v_gene: TRBV5-1
CDR3aa: ASSLGQHNEQF

v_gene: TRBV24-1
CDR3aa: ATSDTGTAPYEQY

v_gene: TRBV3-1
CDR3aa: ASSGGPALYSNQPQH

v_gene: TRBV6-6
CDR3aa: ASSYSRTETSYEQY

v_gene: TRBV6-2/TRBV6-3
CDR3aa: ASSEGWRDRGEQY

v_gene: TRBV27
CDR3aa: ASSLSVSGGNYGYT

v_gene: TRBV12-3/TRBV12-4
CDR3aa: ASSSGLAKNIQY

v_gene: TRBV12-3/TRBV12-4
CDR3aa: ASSPQQSGTGELF

v_gene: TRBV28
CDR3aa: ASRSFVGSSYNEQF

v_gene: TRBV27
CDR3aa: ASSSRTGSSSYNEQF

v_gene: TRBV13
CDR3aa: ASSLSRRGGANEQF

v_gene: TRBV20-1
CDR3aa: SARRTGRDTEAF

v_gene: TRBV20-1
CDR3aa: SARFGAPSHSTDTQY

v_gene: TRBV6-1
CDR3aa: ASTSYLTRRLAGGTGEQF

v_gene: TRBV10-1
CDR3aa: ASSDLGGSQTSAAGELF

v_gene: TRBV13
CDR3aa: ASSSSQGTLNTEAF

v_gene: TRBV30
CDR3aa: AWGAALGNEQF

v_gene: TRBV29-1
CDR3aa: SVVATDSGANVLT

v_gene: TRBV20-1
CDR3aa: SARDSLRGGETQY

v_gene: TRBV24-1
CDR3aa: ATSDGGRGSDRPQH

v_gene: TRBV30
CDR3aa: AWSVGGLGEQY